Listed below are T cell receptor beta chains from one sample, sequenced in a study of regulatory T cells in long-lasting Graves disease. MiXCR, run by TCRdb on the multiplex PCR reads, gives a single entry per CDR3 protein. The sample lists 510,000 or so distinct CDR3 sequences; around 12% were seen once. These data also formed part of another study, on T cells in Graves' hyperthyroidism and ophthalmopathy.

This material consisted of peripheral blood mononuclear cells (PBMCs), taken at new diagnosis, from a patient treated with antithyroid drugs. Receptors were obtained from a woman aged 30 to 39 with Graves disease. The conserved cysteine and the conserved F or W are not part of the CDR3 here.

v_call | cdr3_aa
TRBV2 | ASSEGPQSSYEQY
TRBV20-1 | ISKRGSGEQY
TRBV28 | ASSLSLNPDERF
TRBV2 | ASKNSGHHYEQY
TRBV11-2 | ASSFFFPRTKVTYEQY
TRBV20-1 | SASGSSWETQY
TRBV12-3/TRBV12-4 | ASSFGPLGYTGELF
TRBV12-3/TRBV12-4 | ASSLVLAAYNEQF
TRBV6-2/TRBV6-3 | ASSSGLLNTIY
TRBV12-3/TRBV12-4 | ASSKQVSEKLF
TRBV18 | ASFRQGVRNTEAF
TRBV12-3/TRBV12-4 | ASSFLPRNTEAF
TRBV27 | ASWENSYNEQF
TRBV2 | ASSGWRAKNTEAF
TRBV20-1 | SASTFLAANSYNEQF
TRBV20-1 | SARDDEETQY
TRBV2 | ASLRGQGTEAF
TRBV18 | ASSTGQRNTEAF
TRBV9 | ASSPRGVGTGGVEQF
TRBV3-1 | ASSQDRGSEQY